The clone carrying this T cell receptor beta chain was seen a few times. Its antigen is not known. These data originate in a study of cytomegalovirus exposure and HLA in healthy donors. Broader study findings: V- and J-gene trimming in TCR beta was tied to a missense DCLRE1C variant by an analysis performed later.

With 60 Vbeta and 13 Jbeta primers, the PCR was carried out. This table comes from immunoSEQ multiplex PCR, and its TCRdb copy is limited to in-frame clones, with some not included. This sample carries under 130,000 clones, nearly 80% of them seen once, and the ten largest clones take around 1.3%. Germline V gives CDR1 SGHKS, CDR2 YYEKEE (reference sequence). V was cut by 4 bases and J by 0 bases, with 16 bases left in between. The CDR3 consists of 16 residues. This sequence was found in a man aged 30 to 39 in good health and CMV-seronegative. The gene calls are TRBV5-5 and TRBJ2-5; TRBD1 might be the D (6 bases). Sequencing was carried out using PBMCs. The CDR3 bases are TGTGCCAGCAGCCCTCGACAGGCGACCAACCAAGAGACCCAGTACTTC. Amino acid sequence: CASSPRQATNQETQYF.